The text below deals with one T cell receptor beta chain. Its target is unknown. The V end was cut by 0 bases, the J end by 0 bases, with 12 bases between. CDR1 is LGHNA and CDR2 is YNFKEQ in the germline V gene. CDR3 length: 17 residues. The data are from a study of blood T cells in healthy people across ages. Next came a second PCR, run for roughly 6 to 11 cycles, which used a sample-barcoded 5' primer along with a J-beta primer mix. TCRdb processed the 5' RACE reads anew with MiXCR; each CDR3 protein has one entry. In the table there are some 1.1 million distinct CDR3 sequences, around two fifths of which are singletons. The study, taken as a whole, reports: A roughly linear fall in TCR beta diversity per million T cells was seen with increasing age.

The chain carries TRBV4-2 and TRBJ1-3; the D is unclear. What was sequenced was blood. The sequence was collected from a man between 18 and 29 years old in good health. CDR3 sequence: CASSQESQGPSGNTIYF. CDR3 nucleotide sequence: TGTGCCAGCAGCCAAGAGAGTCAAGGACCCTCTGGAAACACCATATATTTT.